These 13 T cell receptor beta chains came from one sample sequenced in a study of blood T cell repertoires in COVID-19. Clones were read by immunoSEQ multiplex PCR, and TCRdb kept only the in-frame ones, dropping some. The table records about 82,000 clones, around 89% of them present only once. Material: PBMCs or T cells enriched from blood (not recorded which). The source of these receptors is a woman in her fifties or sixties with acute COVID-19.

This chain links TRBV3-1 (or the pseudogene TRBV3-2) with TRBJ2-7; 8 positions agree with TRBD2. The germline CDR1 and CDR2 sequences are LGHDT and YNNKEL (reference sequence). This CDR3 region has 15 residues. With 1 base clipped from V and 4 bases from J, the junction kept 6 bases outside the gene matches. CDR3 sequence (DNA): TGTGCCAGCAGCCAAGGGCCTAGCGGGTGGTACGAGCAGTACTTC. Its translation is CASSQGPSGWYEQYF.

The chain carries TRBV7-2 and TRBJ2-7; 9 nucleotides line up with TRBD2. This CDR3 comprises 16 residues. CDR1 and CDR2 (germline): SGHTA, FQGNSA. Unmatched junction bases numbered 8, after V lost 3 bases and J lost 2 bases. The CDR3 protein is CASSFIPGLAAYEQYF. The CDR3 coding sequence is TGTGCCAGCAGCTTTATTCCGGGACTAGCAGCCTACGAGCAGTACTTC.

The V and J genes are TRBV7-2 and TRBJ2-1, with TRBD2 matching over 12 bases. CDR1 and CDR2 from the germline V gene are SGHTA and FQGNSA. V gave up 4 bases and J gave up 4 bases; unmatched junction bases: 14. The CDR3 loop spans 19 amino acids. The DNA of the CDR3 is TGTGCCAGCAGCTCATCCGGGACTAGCGGGCCCCACGGGTACAATGAGCAGTTCTTC. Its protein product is CASSSSGTSGPHGYNEQFF.

CDR3: CASSTQTGDTNQPQHF. DNA for the CDR3: TGTGCCAGTAGTACTCAAACAGGGGACACCAATCAGCCCCAGCATTTT. The chain carries TRBV19 and TRBJ1-5; 7 bases agree with TRBD1. V was pared by 4 bases and J by 3 bases, with 9 bases of the junction left unmatched. The CDR3 length is 16 residues. Germline CDR1 and CDR2: LNHDA and SQIVND (reference sequence). The variable domain in full, completed from reference TRBV19 and TRBJ1-5, reads DGGITQSPKYLFRKEGQNVTLSCEQNLNHDAMYWYRQDPGQGLRLIYYSQIVNDFQKGDIAEGYSVSREKKESFPLTVTSAQKNPTAFYLCASSTQTGDTNQPQHFGDGTRLSIL.

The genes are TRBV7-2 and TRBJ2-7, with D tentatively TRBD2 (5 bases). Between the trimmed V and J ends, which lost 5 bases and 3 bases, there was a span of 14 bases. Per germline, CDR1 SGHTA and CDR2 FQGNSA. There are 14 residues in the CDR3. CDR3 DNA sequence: TGTGCCAGCAGCGTCGGAGGACTTCGCTACGAGCAGTACTTC. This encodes CASSVGGLRYEQYF.

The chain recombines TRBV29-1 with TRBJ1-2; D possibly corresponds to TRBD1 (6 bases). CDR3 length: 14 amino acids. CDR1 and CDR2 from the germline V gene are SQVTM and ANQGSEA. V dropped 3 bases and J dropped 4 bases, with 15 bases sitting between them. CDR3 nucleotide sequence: TGCAGCGTTGACCCAGGGGATTTTTTCTATGGCTACACCTTC. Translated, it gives CSVDPGDFFYGYTF.

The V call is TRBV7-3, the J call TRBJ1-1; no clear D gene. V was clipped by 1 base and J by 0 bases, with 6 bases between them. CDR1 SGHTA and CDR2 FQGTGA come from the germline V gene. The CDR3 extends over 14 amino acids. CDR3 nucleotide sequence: TGTGCCAGCAGCTTAAATGGCATGAACACTGAAGCTTTCTTT. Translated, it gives CASSLNGMNTEAFF.

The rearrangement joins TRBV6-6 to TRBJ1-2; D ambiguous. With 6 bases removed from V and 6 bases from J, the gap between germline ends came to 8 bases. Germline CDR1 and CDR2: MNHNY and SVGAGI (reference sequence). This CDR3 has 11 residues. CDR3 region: CASSRGDGYTF. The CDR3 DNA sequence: TGTGCCAGCAGCCGCGGGGATGGCTACACCTTC.

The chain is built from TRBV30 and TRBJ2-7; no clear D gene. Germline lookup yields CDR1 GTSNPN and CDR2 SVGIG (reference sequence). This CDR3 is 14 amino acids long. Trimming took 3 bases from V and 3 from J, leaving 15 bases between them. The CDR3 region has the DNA TGTGCCTGGAGCCAGCGACGGAACTTCTACGAGCAGTACTTC. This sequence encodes CAWSQRRNFYEQYF.

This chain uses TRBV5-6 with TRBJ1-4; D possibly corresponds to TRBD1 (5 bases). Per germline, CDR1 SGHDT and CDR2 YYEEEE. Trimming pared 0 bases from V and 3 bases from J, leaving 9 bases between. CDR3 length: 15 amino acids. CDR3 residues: CASSLAAGPNEKLFF. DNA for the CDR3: TGTGCCAGCAGCTTGGCCGCGGGACCTAATGAAAAACTGTTTTTT.

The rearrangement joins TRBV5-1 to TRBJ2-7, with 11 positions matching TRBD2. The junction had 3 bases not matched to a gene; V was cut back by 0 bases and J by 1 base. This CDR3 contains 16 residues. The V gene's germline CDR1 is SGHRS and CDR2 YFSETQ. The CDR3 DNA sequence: TGCGCCAGCAGCTTGGGAGGGACTAGCGGTTCCTACGAGCAGTACTTC. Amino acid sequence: CASSLGGTSGSYEQYF.

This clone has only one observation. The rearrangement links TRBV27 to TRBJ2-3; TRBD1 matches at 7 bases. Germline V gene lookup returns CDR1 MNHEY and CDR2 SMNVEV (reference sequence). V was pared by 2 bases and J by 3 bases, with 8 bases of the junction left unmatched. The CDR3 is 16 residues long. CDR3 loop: CASSLRPRDRTDTQYF. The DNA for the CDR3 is TGTGCCAGCAGTTTAAGACCTCGGGACAGAACAGATACGCAGTATTTT.

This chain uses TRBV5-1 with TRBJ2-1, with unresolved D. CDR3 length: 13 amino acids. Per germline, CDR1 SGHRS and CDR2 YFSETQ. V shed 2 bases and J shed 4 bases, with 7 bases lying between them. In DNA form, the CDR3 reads TGCGCCAGCAGCTTAACGCAGTACAATGAGCAGTTCTTC. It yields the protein CASSLTQYNEQFF. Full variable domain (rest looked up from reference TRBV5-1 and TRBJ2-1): KAGVTQTPRYLIKTRGQQVTLSCSPISGHRSVSWYQQTPGQGLQFLFEYFSETQRNKGNFPGRFSGRQFSNSRSEMNVSTLELGDSALYLCASSLTQYNEQFFGPGTRLTVL.